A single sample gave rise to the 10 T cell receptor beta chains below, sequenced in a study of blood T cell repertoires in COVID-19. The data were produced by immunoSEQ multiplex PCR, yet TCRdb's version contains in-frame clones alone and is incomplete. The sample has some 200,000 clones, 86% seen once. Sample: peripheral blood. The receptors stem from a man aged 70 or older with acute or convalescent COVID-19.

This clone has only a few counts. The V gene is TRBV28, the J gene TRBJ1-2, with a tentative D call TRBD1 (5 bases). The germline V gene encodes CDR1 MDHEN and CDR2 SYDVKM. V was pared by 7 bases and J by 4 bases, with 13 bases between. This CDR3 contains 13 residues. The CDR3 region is CASTSGGAYGYTF. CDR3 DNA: TGTGCCAGCACCAGCGGCGGGGCCTATGGCTACACCTTC.

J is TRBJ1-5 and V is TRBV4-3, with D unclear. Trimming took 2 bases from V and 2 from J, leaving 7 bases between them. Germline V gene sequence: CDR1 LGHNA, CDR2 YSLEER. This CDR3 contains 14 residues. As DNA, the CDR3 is TGCGCCAGCAGCCAAAGGCAGGGCAATCAGCCCCAGCATTTT. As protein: CASSQRQGNQPQHF.

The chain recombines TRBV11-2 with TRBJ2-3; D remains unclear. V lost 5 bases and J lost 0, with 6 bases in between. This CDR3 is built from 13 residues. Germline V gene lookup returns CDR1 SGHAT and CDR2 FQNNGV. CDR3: CASSLTSTDTQYF. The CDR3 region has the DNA TGTGCCAGCAGCCTTACTAGCACAGATACGCAGTATTTT.

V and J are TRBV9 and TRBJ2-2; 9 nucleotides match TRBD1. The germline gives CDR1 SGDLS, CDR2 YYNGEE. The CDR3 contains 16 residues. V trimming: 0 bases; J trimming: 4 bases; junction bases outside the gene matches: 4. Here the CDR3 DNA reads TGTGCCAGCAGCGTAGTTTGGGACAGGGCCACCGGGGAGCTGTTTTTT. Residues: CASSVVWDRATGELFF.

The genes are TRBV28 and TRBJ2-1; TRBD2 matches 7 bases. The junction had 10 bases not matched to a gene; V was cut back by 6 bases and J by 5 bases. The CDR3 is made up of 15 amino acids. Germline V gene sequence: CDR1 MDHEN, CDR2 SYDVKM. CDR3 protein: CASSPLGLADNEQFF. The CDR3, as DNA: TGTGCCAGCAGCCCCCTCGGCCTAGCGGACAATGAGCAGTTCTTC.

The CDR3: CASSLRGGDQPQHF. The DNA for the CDR3 is TGTGCCAGCAGCCTCAGGGGTGGTGATCAGCCCCAGCATTTT. The rearrangement uses TRBV2 and TRBJ1-5, with D maybe TRBD1 (6 bases). CDR1 and CDR2 from the germline V gene are SNHLY and FYNNEI. V lost 6 bases, J lost 5 bases, and 14 bases lay in between. This CDR3 region has 14 residues.

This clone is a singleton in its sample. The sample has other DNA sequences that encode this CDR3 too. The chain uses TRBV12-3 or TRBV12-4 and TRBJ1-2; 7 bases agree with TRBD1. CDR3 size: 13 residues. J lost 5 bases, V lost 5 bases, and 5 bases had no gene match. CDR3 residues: CASSPGQSYGYTF. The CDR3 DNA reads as TGTGCCAGCAGTCCGGGACAGTCTTATGGCTACACCTTC.

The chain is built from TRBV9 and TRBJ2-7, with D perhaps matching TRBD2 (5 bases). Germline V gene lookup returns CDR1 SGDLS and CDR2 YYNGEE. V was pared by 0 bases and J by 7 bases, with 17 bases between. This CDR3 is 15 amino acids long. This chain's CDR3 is CASSVVPAAPEEQYF. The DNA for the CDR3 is TGTGCCAGCAGCGTAGTTCCAGCGGCCCCGGAAGAGCAGTACTTC.

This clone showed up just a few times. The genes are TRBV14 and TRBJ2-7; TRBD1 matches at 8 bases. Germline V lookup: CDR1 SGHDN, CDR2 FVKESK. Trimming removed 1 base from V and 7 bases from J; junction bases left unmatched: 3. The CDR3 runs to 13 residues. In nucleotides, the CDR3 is TGTGCCAGCAGCCAAGTGAACAGGGGGGAGCAGTACTTC. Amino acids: CASSQVNRGEQYF.

The CDR3 DNA follows: TGTGCCAGCAGCCCCACCCTAGCGGGGTCCTACGAGCAGTACTTC. It encodes CASSPTLAGSYEQYF. This chain joins TRBV9 and TRBJ2-7; TRBD2 matches 9 bases. V lost 4 bases, J lost 1 base, and 6 bases stayed unmatched. CDR1 and CDR2 from the germline V gene are SGDLS and YYNGEE. The CDR3 totals 15 residues.